This entry describes one T cell receptor (beta chain). The sample comes from a study of T cell responses to AZD1222 COVID-19 vaccine. Using immunoSEQ multiplex PCR, the repertoire was profiled, and TCRdb retains in-frame clones only, with some absent. This sample has around 150,000 clones, with about 91% found just once. The material was peripheral blood, obtained on day 0 of MenACWY control vaccination. This TCR came from an adult in good health.

This CDR3 is CASTRTGGGLYGYTF. CDR3 bases: TGTGCCAGCACCCGGACAGGGGGAGGGCTATATGGCTACACCTTC. The chain links TRBV25-1 to TRBJ1-2, with 10 bases lining up with TRBD1. Germline trimming cut 7 bases from V and 5 bases from J; bases unmatched to any gene: 10. This CDR3 has 15 residues. Germline-derived CDR1 and CDR2 are MGHDK and SYGVNS.